This record looks at one T cell receptor beta chain sequence and its context. This sample's time point: patch test 3, about 24 weeks after DPC sensitization. Described treatment: therapeutic diphenylcyclopropenone sensitization with weekly scalp DPC. It was the library that attached unique molecular identifiers to individual cDNA molecules. From the RACE reads, TCRdb called clonotypes with MiXCR, one entry per CDR3 protein. Of about 120,000 distinct CDR3 sequences listed, 10% to 12% are singletons. This record comes from a study of human T cells and chemical hapten exposure. About the study: For the roughly 25-week duration of the study, patients were given weekly doses of diphenylcyclopropenone on the scalp.

Deletions cut 6 bases from V and 3 bases from J, with 8 bases between. CDR1 and CDR2 (germline): MNHEY, SVGEGT. The CDR3 consists of 12 residues. Material: whole blood, obtained in connection with sensitization to the hapten diphenylcyclopropenone (DPC). The chain couples TRBV6-2 or TRBV6-3 to TRBJ2-5; D might be TRBD2 (5 bases). The sequence came from a woman aged 45-59 years with alopecia areata. Some clones in this sample may be carry-over from other donors' samples. As DNA, the CDR3 is TGTGCCAGCAGAGTGAGGGAAGAGACCCAGTACTTC. It codes for CASRVREETQYF.